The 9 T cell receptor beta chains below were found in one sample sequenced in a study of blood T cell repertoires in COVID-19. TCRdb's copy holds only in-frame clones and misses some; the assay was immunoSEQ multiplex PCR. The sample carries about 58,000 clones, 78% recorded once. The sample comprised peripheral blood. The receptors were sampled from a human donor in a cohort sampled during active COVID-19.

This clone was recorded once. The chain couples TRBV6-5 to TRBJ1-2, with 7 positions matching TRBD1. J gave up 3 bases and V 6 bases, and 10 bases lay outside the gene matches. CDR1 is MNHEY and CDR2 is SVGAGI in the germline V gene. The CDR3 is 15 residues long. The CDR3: CASSFVGTAYYGYTF. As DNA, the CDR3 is TGTGCCAGCAGCTTCGTCGGGACAGCCTACTATGGCTACACCTTC.

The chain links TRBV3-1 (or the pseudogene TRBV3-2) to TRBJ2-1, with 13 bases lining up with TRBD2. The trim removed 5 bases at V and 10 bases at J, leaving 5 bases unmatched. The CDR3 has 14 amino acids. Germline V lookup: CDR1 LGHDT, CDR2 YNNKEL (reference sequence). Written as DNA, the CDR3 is TGTGCCAGCAGCGGACTAGCGGGAGCGGGCGAGCAGTTCTTC. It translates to CASSGLAGAGEQFF.

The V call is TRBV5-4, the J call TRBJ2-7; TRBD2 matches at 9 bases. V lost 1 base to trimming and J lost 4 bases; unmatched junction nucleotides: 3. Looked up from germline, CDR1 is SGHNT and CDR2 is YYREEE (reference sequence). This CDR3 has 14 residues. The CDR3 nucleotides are TGTGCCAGCAGCTTGACGACTAGCGGATACGAGCAGTACTTC. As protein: CASSLTTSGYEQYF.

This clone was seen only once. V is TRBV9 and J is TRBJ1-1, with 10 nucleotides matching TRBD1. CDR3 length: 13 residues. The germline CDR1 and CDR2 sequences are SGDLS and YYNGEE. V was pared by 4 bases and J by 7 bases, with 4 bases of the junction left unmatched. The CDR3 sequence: CASSSTGGGEAFF. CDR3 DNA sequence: TGTGCCAGCAGCTCGACAGGGGGCGGTGAAGCTTTCTTT.

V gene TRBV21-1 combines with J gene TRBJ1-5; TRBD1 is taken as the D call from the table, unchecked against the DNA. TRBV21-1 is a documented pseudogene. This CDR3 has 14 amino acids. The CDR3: CASNRQGWDQPQHF. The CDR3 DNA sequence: TGTGCCAGCAACCGACAGGGTTGGGATCAGCCCCAGCATTTT.

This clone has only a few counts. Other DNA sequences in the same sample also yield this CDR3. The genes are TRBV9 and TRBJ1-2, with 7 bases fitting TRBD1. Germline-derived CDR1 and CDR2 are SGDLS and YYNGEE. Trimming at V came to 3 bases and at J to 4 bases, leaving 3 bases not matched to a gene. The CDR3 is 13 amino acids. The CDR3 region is CASSAGTVYGYTF. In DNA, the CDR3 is TGTGCCAGCAGCGCCGGGACAGTCTATGGCTACACCTTC.

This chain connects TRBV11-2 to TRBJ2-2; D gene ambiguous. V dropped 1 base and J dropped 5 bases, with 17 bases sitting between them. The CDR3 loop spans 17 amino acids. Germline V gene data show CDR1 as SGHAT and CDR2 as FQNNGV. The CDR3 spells CASSLGLSPLRTGELFF. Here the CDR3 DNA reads TGTGCCAGCAGCTTAGGGCTCAGTCCCCTCAGGACCGGGGAGCTGTTTTTT.

The CDR3 is CASGLGTLNYGYTF. In nucleotides, the CDR3 is TGTGCCAGCGGACTCGGGACTTTGAACTATGGCTACACCTTC. V is TRBV28 and J is TRBJ1-2; D possibly corresponds to TRBD1 (5 bases). The germline V gene has CDR1 MDHEN and CDR2 SYDVKM. There are 14 residues in the CDR3. Trimming removed 8 bases from V and 2 bases from J, with 15 bases in between.

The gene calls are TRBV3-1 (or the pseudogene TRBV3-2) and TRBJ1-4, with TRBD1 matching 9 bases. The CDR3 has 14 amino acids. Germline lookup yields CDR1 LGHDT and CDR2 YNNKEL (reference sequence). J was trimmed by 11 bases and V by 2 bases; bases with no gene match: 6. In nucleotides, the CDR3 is TGTGCCAGCAGCCAATACAGGGGGCCGGGTAAACTGTTTTTT. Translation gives CASSQYRGPGKLFF.